This TCR beta chain was recorded in a study of preoperative IRX-2 immunotherapy in early breast cancer (dated by TCRdb to between 2017 and 2020). Library generation was performed with the immunoSEQ multiplex PCR assay. TCRdb obtained this table from immuneACCESS and retained in-frame rearrangements with V and J assigned. These tables miss some clones; where compared with another copy, unresolved V genes account for less than half of the shortfall, and the remainder is unexplained. This sample lists about 98,000 clones; about nine tenths were detected once. Roughly 2% of the sample lies in the top ten. Via the germline V gene (reference sequence), CDR1 is LNHDA and CDR2 SQIVND. The trim is 4 bases for V and 7 bases for J, with a gap of 11 bases between the germline ends. The CDR3, cysteine through phenylalanine, is 13 amino acids long. Just CDR3 DNA is preserved here, 39 bases in frame from base 1.

The sample's treatment or condition label is to be understood as: preoperative locoregional IRX-2 cytokine immunotherapy. The samples were obtained from a phase Ib study that tested preoperative, locoregional IRX-2 cytokine immunotherapy meant to prime immune responses. Donors were patients with early-stage breast cancer who received IRX-2 before surgery. This clone occurred once. Its antigen remains undetermined. Qualities for individual bases were not recorded, and no much larger clone is one base off. This receptor was taken from a human donor with breast cancer. The sequences come from tumor tissue, collected after IRX-2 immunotherapy. The rearranged segments are TRBV19 and TRBJ1-5; a tentative D match to TRBD1 spans 6 bases. In nucleotides, the sequence is TGTGCCAGTAGTACGGGGGGCTCGCAGCCCCAGCATTTT. Its amino acids are CASSTGGSQPQHF.